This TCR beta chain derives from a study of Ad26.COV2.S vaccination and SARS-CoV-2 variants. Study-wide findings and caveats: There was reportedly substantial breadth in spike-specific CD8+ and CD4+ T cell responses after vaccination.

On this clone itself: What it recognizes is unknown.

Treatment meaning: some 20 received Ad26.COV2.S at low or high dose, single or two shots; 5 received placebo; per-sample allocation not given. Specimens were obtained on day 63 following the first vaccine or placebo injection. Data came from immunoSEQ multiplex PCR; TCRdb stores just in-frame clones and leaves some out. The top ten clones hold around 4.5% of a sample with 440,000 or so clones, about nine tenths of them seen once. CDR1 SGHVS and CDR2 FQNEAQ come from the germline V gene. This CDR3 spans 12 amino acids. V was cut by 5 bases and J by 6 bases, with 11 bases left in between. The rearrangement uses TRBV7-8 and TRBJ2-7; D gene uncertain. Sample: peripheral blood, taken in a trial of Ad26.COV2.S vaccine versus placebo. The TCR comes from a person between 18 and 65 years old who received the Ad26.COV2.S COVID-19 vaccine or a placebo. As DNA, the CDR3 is TGTGCCAGCAGCCCCCTGGTCGGCGAGCAGTACTTC. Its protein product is CASSPLVGEQYF.